Presented here are 23 T cell receptor beta chains from one specimen sequenced in a study of blood T cells in healthy people across ages. The authors ran a second PCR of roughly 6 to 12 cycles using a sample-barcoded 5' primer and a J-beta primer mix. MiXCR was run by TCRdb on the 5' RACE reads, yielding one entry per CDR3 protein. The table has 1.5 million to 2 million distinct CDR3 sequences, roughly 27% seen once; the top ten hold roughly 8%. Sequencing was done on a sample of blood. Receptors were obtained from a woman in her twenties or thirties in good health.

This clonotype has ten or more counts. The rearrangement links TRBV20-1 to TRBJ2-7; 8 nucleotides line up with TRBD2. V shed 7 bases, J shed 2 bases, and the junction held 4 bases outside the gene matches. The germline gives CDR1 DFQATT, CDR2 SNEGSKA (reference sequence). CDR3 length equals 12 residues. The CDR3 nucleotides read TGCAGTGGGAGCGGGGGTCCCTACGAGCAGTACTTC. Encoded protein: CSGSGGPYEQYF.

This chain links TRBV5-1 with TRBJ1-5; D might be TRBD1 (6 bases). The V end lost 5 bases, the J end lost 5 bases, and 14 bases lay between the germline ends. Germline-derived CDR1 and CDR2 are SGHRS and YFSETQ. The CDR3 runs to 14 residues. CDR3 DNA sequence: TGCGCCAGCAGTTTACAGGGCCCCCATCAGCCCCAGCATTTT. It is translated as CASSLQGPHQPQHF.

In this sample, this clonotype turned up many times. Its ends do not fully match the called genes, so a read error is possible. The chain is built from TRBV5-1 and TRBJ2-7; TRBD2 might be the D (6 bases). The CDR3 covers 15 residues. In germline, CDR1 is SGHRS, CDR2 YFSETQ. In nucleotides, the CDR3 is TGTGCCAGCAGCTTGGCTGCGGGAAGCTCCTACGAGCAGTACTTC. Translating gives CASSLAAGSSYEQYF.

This clonotype was recorded only once. V is TRBV10-3 and J is TRBJ2-3; D is possibly TRBD1 or TRBD2 (5 bases each). The length of the CDR3 is 14 residues. CDR1 and CDR2 (germline): ENHRY, SYGVKD. Trimming left V 3 bases short and J 6 bases short, with 13 bases between. This CDR3 is CAISERGARDTQYF. The CDR3 DNA is TGTGCCATCAGTGAAAGAGGGGCAAGGGATACGCAGTATTTT.

A few counts support this clonotype. The rearrangement joins TRBV10-3 to TRBJ1-2, with 9 bases that match TRBD1. Germline V gives CDR1 ENHRY, CDR2 SYGVKD. The length of the CDR3 is 16 residues. J was trimmed by 13 bases and V by 2 bases; bases with no gene match: 17. The CDR3 region is CAISEGLGTGTAAVTF. The CDR3 bases are TGTGCCATCAGTGAGGGGTTGGGGACAGGGACGGCTGCTGTCACCTTC.

This clonotype was seen ten or more times. The V and J genes are TRBV7-2 and TRBJ2-1; D unclear. The CDR3 totals 14 residues. With 4 bases removed from V and 5 bases from J, the gap between germline ends came to 12 bases. CDR1 is SGHTA and CDR2 is FQGNSA in the germline V gene. CDR3 residues: CASSYFLSNNEQFF. As DNA, the CDR3 is TGTGCCAGCAGCTACTTTTTATCTAACAATGAGCAGTTCTTC.

J is TRBJ2-3 and V is TRBV30; no clear D gene. This CDR3 contains 13 residues. In germline, CDR1 is GTSNPN, CDR2 SVGIG (reference sequence). V lost 2 bases to trimming and J lost 3 bases, with 9 bases between them. The CDR3 is CAWSSPGTDTQYF. In nucleotides, the CDR3 is TGTGCCTGGAGTTCACCAGGTACAGATACGCAGTATTTT.

The V call is TRBV4-3, the J call TRBJ2-1, with TRBD1 identical over 7 bases. This CDR3 is 16 amino acids long. The germline V gene encodes CDR1 LGHNA and CDR2 YSLEER. With 6 bases clipped from V and 5 bases from J, the junction kept 13 bases outside the gene matches. CDR3 sequence: CASSTRQGSGNNEQFF. CDR3 DNA sequence: TGCGCCAGCAGTACCCGACAGGGTTCGGGGAACAATGAGCAGTTCTTC.

The genes are TRBV5-1 and TRBJ2-3; no reliable D call. This CDR3 contains 14 residues. Germline V CDR1 and CDR2: SGHRS, YFSETQ. V gave up 4 bases and J gave up 5 bases, with 14 bases separating them. This CDR3 reads CASSQGTARDTQYF. In DNA form, the CDR3 reads TGCGCCAGCAGCCAAGGAACGGCGAGAGATACGCAGTATTTT.

This clonotype was recorded a few times. The chain carries TRBV28 and TRBJ2-1, with 10 bases aligning to TRBD1. The CDR3 contains 15 residues. CDR1 and CDR2 (germline): MDHEN, SYDVKM. The V and J ends lost 8 bases and 5 bases, in that order; junction bases with no gene match: 9. CDR3 DNA sequence: TGTGCCAGCCATACGTCGGGACAGGGGAACAATGAGCAGTTCTTC. It specifies CASHTSGQGNNEQFF. Filled out from reference TRBV28 and TRBJ2-1, the complete variable domain reads DVKVTQSSRYLVKRTGEKVFLECVQDMDHENMFWYRQDPGLGLRLIYFSYDVKMKEKGDIPEGYSVSREKKERFSLILESASTNQTSMYLCASHTSGQGNNEQFFGPGTRLTVL.

This clonotype was found many times. The chain has TRBV6-6 and TRBJ2-5; a weak D match, TRBD2 (6 bases). Germline CDR1 is MNHNY and CDR2 is SVGAGI (reference sequence). V was trimmed by 7 bases and J by 5 bases, leaving 20 bases between them. The CDR3 is 15 residues long. The CDR3 nucleotides are TGTGCCAGCAATTGGGGGGATAGCAGGGAGGAGACCCAGTACTTC. Its translation: CASNWGDSREETQYF.

At least ten counts were recorded for this clonotype. The rearrangement links TRBV28 to TRBJ1-1; D unclear. This CDR3 has 13 residues. CDR1 and CDR2 (germline): MDHEN, SYDVKM. Trimming left V 8 bases short and J 1 base short, with 11 bases between. As DNA, the CDR3 is TGTGCCAGCGTACCCAGCAGGAACACTGAAGCTTTCTTT. Translation gives CASVPSRNTEAFF. Full variable domain (missing parts from reference TRBV28 and TRBJ1-1): DVKVTQSSRYLVKRTGEKVFLECVQDMDHENMFWYRQDPGLGLRLIYFSYDVKMKEKGDIPEGYSVSREKKERFSLILESASTNQTSMYLCASVPSRNTEAFFGQGTRLTVV.

This rearrangement joins TRBV7-9 to TRBJ1-5; D remains ambiguous. The V gene lost 1 base and the J gene lost 11 bases, with 12 bases spanning the gap. Germline V lookup: CDR1 SEHNR, CDR2 FQNEAQ (reference sequence). The CDR3 extends over 13 amino acids. The CDR3 protein is CASSLGAAETQHF. The CDR3 region has the DNA TGTGCCAGCAGCTTAGGGGCGGCAGAGACCCAGCATTTT.

This clonotype was recorded at least ten times. The chain is built from TRBV20-1 and TRBJ2-4, with D perhaps given as TRBD1 or TRBD2 (6 bases each). Judging by the DNA end, TRBJ2-7 fits better; the J call may be wrong. CDR3 length: 13 amino acids. The V gene's germline CDR1 is DFQATT and CDR2 SNEGSKA (reference sequence). CDR3 nucleotides: TGCAGTGCTAGTAGGCCGGGGGCGGTCGAGCAGTACTTC. It codes for CSASRPGAVEQYF.

V usage is TRBV3-1 and J usage is TRBJ2-7; 7 bases match TRBD2. This CDR3 spans 16 amino acids. The V gene's germline CDR1 is LGHDT and CDR2 YNNKEL (reference sequence). The V segment lost 0 bases and the J segment 2 bases; nucleotides outside the gene matches: 7. This CDR3 is CASSQDAGVGAYEQYF. In DNA form, the CDR3 reads TGTGCCAGCAGCCAAGACGCGGGGGTGGGGGCCTACGAGCAGTACTTC.

In its sample, this clonotype was seen a few times. The rearrangement uses TRBV30 and TRBJ2-7; 7 bases line up with TRBD2. Trimming at V came to 5 bases and at J to 6 bases, leaving 7 bases not matched to a gene. This CDR3 has 12 residues. Germline CDR1 GTSNPN, CDR2 SVGIG (reference sequence). CDR3 loop: CAWGLGVGEQYF. The CDR3, as DNA: TGTGCCTGGGGACTAGGCGTCGGCGAGCAGTACTTC.

This clonotype showed up just a few times. The rearrangement joins TRBV28 to TRBJ2-7, with 10 positions matching TRBD2. Germline-derived CDR1 and CDR2 are MDHEN and SYDVKM. The CDR3 runs 15 residues. Unmatched junction bases numbered 5, after V lost 6 bases and J lost 0 bases. The CDR3 here is CASRPSGGYSYEQYF. The CDR3 DNA reads TGTGCCAGCAGACCTAGCGGGGGATACTCCTACGAGCAGTACTTC.

Of note for this clonotype: A much larger clone lies one base from this, so it may be a read error. The CDR3 sequence: CTSSLQGGGETQYF. Here the CDR3 DNA reads TGTACCAGCAGCCTTCAGGGGGGAGGAGAGACCCAGTACTTC. The chain joins TRBV13 to TRBJ2-5, with TRBD1 as a possible D gene (7 bases). The germline gives CDR1 PRHDT, CDR2 FYEKMQ (reference sequence). This CDR3 is 14 amino acids long.

This clonotype has more than one count but fewer than ten. The chain is built from TRBV7-9 and TRBJ1-6; tentative D call: TRBD1 (5 bases). V was clipped by 4 bases and J by 10 bases, with 11 bases between them. CDR3 length: 13 amino acids. CDR1 SEHNR and CDR2 FQNEAQ come from the germline V gene (reference sequence). The chain's CDR3 is CASSSRWGSPLHF. In DNA, the CDR3 is TGTGCCAGCAGCTCCAGGTGGGGGTCACCCCTCCACTTT.

This clonotype was detected only a few times. Relative to the germline gene, one junction end is altered; a read error may explain this. The J gene is TRBJ2-7, the V gene TRBV20-1; possible D gene TRBD2, 6 bases. From germline, CDR1 is DFQATT and CDR2 SNEGSKA (reference sequence). The CDR3 has 14 residues. CDR3 amino acids: CSARGAGISYEQYF. CDR3 nucleotide sequence: TGCAGTGCGAGAGGGGCGGGGATCTCCTACGAGCAGTACTTC.

To note about this clonotype: A far larger clone is a single base away, which makes a read error likely. The J gene is TRBJ2-1, the V gene TRBV5-1; D is ambiguous. The CDR3 runs 11 residues. The germline V gene has CDR1 SGHRS and CDR2 YFSETQ. The DNA for the CDR3 is TGCGCCGGCAGCCCGGACAATGAGCAGTTCTTC. This gives the protein CAGSPDNEQFF.

Worth noting for this clonotype: A junction end diverges from the germline sequence, so it may reflect a read error. J is TRBJ2-4 and V is TRBV5-5; D call uncertain. This CDR3 comprises 14 residues. Germline V gene sequence: CDR1 SGHKS, CDR2 YYEKEE (reference sequence). Written as DNA, the CDR3 is TGTGCCAGCAGCTTCTACACCAACAAAAGCATTCAGTACTTC. Its protein is CASSFYTNKSIQYF.

In this sample, this clonotype turned up a few times. The genes are TRBV29-1 and TRBJ1-2; 7 positions match TRBD1. CDR1 SQVTM and CDR2 ANQGSEA come from the germline V gene. There are 12 residues in the CDR3. The ends lost 5 bases at V and 6 bases at J; junction bases unmatched: 6. DNA for the CDR3: TGCAGCGTTAGGGACAGCCGGAATGGCTACACCTTC. This encodes CSVRDSRNGYTF. Using reference TRBV29-1 and TRBJ1-2 for the parts outside the CDR3, the full variable domain is SAVISQKPSRDICQRGTSLTIQCQVDSQVTMMFWYRQQPGQSLTLIATANQGSEATYESGFVIDKFPISRPNLTFSTLTVSNMSPEDSSIYLCSVRDSRNGYTFGSGTRLTVV.